The clone carrying this T cell receptor (beta chain) was seen just once. Germline assignment: CDR1 WNHNN and CDR2 SYGVQD (reference sequence). Trimming stripped 0 bases from V and 7 bases from J, with 6 bases between. The CDR3 runs to 12 residues. The data were produced by immunoSEQ multiplex PCR, yet TCRdb's version contains in-frame clones alone and is incomplete. The profile shows approximately 70,000 clones, 86% of them singletons. The data were obtained in a study of T cell responses to AZD1222 COVID-19 vaccine. The source material was peripheral blood, sampled on day 0 of AZD1222 vaccination. The rearrangement joins TRBV10-1 to TRBJ1-1; TRBD1 is a possible D gene (5 bases). This TCR was recovered from an adult in good health. CDR3 sequence: CASSESGVEAFF. As DNA, the CDR3 is TGCGCCAGCAGTGAGTCAGGGGTTGAAGCTTTCTTT.